This TCR beta chain was sequenced during a study of monozygotic twins with inflammatory bowel disease. The CDR3 contains 13 residues. After re-calling the 5' RACE reads, TCRdb lists one entry per CDR3 protein, DNA absent. Reported are 200,000 to 250,000 distinct CDR3 sequences; the ten largest clones contain 1.5% to 2%. Sequences were obtained from blood. The clonotype was recovered from a human donor with ulcerative colitis or Crohn's disease, or a healthy co-twin of an affected twin (not recorded which). The chain joins TRBV12-3 or TRBV12-4 to TRBJ1-3. This chain's CDR3 is CASSFTSGNTIYF.